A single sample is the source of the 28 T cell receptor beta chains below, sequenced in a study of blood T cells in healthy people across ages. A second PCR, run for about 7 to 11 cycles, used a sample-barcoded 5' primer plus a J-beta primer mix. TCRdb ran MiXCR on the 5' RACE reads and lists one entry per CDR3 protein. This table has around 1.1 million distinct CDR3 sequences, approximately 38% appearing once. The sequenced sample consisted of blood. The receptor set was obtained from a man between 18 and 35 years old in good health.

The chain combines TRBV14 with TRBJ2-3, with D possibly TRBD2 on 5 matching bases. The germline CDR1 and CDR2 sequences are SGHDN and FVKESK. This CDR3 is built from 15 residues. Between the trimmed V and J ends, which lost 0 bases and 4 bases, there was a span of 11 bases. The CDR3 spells CASSQEGKRADTQYF. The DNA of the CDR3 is TGTGCCAGCAGCCAAGAAGGGAAGAGGGCAGATACGCAGTATTTT.

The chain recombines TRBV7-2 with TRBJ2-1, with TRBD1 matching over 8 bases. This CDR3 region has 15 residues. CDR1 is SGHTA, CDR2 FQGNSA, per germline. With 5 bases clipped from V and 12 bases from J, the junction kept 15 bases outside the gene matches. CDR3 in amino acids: CASSLPGTGVEAQFF. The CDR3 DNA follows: TGTGCCAGCAGCCTTCCGGGGACAGGTGTTGAGGCGCAGTTCTTC.

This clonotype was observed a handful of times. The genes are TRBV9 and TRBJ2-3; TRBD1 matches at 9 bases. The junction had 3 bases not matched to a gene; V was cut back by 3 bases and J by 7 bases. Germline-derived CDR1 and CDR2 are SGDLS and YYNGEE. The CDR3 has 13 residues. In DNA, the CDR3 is TGTGCCAGCAGCGCCGGGACAGGGAATACGCAGTATTTT. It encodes CASSAGTGNTQYF.

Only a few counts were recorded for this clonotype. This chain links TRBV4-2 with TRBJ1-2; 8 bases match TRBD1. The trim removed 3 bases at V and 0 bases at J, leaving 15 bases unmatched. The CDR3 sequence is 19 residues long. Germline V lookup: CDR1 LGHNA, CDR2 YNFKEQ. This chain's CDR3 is CASSQSPGTGASANYGYTF. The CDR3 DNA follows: TGTGCCAGCAGCCAGTCTCCCGGGACAGGTGCTTCAGCTAACTATGGCTACACCTTC.

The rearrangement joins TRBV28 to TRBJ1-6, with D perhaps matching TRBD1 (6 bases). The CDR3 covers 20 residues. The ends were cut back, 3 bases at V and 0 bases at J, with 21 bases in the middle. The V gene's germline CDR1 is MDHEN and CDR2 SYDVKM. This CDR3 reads CASSLVRTAPYSSYNSPLHF. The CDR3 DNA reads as TGTGCCAGCAGTTTGGTTCGGACAGCGCCATATAGCTCCTATAATTCACCCCTCCACTTT.

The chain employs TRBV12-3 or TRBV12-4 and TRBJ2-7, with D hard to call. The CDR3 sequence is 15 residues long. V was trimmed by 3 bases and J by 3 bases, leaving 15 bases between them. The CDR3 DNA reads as TGTGCCAGCAGTTTTGGTAGGTCAGGTTACTACGAGCAGTACTTC. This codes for CASSFGRSGYYEQYF.

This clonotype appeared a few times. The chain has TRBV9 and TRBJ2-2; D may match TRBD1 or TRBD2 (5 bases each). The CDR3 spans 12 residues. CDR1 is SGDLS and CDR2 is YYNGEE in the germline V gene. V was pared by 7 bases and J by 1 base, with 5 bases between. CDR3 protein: CASGGNTGELFF. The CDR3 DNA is TGTGCCAGCGGGGGGAACACCGGGGAGCTGTTTTTT.

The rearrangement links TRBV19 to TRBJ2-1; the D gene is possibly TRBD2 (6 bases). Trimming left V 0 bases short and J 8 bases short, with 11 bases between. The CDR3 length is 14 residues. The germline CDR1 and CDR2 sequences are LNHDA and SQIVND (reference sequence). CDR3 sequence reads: CASSIDPGVYEQFF. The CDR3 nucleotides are TGTGCCAGTAGTATAGATCCGGGGGTCTATGAGCAGTTCTTC.

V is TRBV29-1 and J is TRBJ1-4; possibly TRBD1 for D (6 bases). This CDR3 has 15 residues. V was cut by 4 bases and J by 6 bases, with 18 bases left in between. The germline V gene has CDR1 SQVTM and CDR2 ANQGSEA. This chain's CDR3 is CSVVPLAGEDEKLFF. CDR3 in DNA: TGCAGCGTTGTTCCCCTAGCAGGGGAGGATGAAAAACTGTTTTTT.

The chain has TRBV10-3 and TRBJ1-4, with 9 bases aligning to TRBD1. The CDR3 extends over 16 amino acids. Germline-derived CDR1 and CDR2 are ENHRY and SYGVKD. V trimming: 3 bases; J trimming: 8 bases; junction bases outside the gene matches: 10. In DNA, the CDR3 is TGTGCCATCAGTGAAGTTGGAGGACAGGGGCGGGAAAAACTGTTTTTT. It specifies CAISEVGGQGREKLFF.

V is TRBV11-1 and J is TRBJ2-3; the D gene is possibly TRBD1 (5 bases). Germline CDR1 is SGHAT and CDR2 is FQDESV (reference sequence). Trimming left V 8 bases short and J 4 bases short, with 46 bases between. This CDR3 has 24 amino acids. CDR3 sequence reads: CASGSDLGILPRQGVKGPPDTQYF. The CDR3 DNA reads TGTGCCAGCGGCTCTGACCTGGGGATCTTACCTCGGCAAGGAGTCAAGGGGCCTCCAGATACGCAGTATTTT.

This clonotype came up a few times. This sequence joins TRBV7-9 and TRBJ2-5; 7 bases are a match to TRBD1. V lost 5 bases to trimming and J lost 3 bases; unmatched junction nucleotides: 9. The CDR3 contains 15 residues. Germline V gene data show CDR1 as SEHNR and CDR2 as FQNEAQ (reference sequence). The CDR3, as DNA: TGTGCCAGCAGCGTAAACAGGGGAAAAAAAGAGACCCAGTACTTC. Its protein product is CASSVNRGKKETQYF.

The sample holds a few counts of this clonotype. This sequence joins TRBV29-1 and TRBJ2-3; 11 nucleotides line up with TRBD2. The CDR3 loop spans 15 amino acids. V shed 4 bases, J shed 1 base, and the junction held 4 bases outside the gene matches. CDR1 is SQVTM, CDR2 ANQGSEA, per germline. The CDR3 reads CSVAASGGRTDTQYF. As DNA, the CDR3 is TGCAGCGTTGCTGCTAGCGGGGGGCGCACAGATACGCAGTATTTT.

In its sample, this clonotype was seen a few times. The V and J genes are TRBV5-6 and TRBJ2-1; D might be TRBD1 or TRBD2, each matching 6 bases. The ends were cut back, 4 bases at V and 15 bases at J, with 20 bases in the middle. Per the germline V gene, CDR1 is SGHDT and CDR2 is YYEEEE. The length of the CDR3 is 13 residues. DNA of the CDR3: TGTGCCAGCAGCCCAAAGACAGGAGGGGGTAGGTTCTTC. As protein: CASSPKTGGGRFF.

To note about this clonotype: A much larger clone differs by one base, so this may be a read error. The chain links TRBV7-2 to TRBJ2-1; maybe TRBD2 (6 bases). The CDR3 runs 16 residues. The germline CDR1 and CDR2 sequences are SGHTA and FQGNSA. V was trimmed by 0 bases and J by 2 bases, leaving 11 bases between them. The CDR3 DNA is TGTGCCAGCAGCTTAGCGCGTCTAGCGCCCTACAATGAGCAGTTCTTC. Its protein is CASSLARLAPYNEQFF.

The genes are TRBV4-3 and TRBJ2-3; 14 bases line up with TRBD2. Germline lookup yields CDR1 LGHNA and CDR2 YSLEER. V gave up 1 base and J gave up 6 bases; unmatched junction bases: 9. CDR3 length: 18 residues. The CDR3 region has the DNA TGCGCCAGCAGCCAAGGCAGACTAGCGGGGGGGCCAAAGGATACGCAGTATTTT. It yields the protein CASSQGRLAGGPKDTQYF.

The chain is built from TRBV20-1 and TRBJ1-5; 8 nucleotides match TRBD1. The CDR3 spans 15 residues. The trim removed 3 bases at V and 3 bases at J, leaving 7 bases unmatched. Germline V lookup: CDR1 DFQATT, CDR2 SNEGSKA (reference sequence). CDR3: CSASGGTGINQPQHF. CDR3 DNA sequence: TGCAGTGCTAGTGGTGGGACAGGTATCAATCAGCCCCAGCATTTT.

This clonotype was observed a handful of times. This CDR3 reads CASSGGGHGYTF. In DNA form, the CDR3 reads TGTGCCAGCAGTGGGGGGGGCCATGGCTACACCTTC. The chain uses TRBV6-1 and TRBJ1-2; a possible D gene is TRBD1 (6 bases). This CDR3 is 12 amino acids long. V was clipped by 4 bases and J by 6 bases, with 9 bases between them. CDR1 and CDR2 (germline): MNHNS, SASEGT.

The chain's CDR3 is CASSLAPTITDTQYF. For the CDR3, the DNA is TGTGCCAGCAGCTTAGCCCCGACTATAACAGATACGCAGTATTTT. The chain joins TRBV7-2 to TRBJ2-3; D perhaps matches TRBD2 (5 bases). Per germline, CDR1 SGHTA and CDR2 FQGNSA. Trimming pared 0 bases from V and 3 bases from J, leaving 10 bases between. There are 15 residues in the CDR3.

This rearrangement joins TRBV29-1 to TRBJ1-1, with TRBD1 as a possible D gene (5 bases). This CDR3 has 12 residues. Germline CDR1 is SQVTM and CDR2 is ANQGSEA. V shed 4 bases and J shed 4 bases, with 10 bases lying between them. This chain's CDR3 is CSVVGESTEAFF. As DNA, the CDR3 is TGCAGCGTTGTGGGGGAAAGCACTGAAGCTTTCTTT. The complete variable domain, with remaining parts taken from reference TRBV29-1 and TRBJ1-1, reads SAVISQKPSRDICQRGTSLTIQCQVDSQVTMMFWYRQQPGQSLTLIATANQGSEATYESGFVIDKFPISRPNLTFSTLTVSNMSPEDSSIYLCSVVGESTEAFFGQGTRLTVV.

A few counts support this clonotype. CDR3 protein: CASSWGTVRSTDTQYF. CDR3 nucleotide sequence: TGTGCCAGCAGCTGGGGGACGGTTCGCAGTACAGATACGCAGTATTTT. The rearrangement joins TRBV7-2 to TRBJ2-3, with D possibly called TRBD1 or TRBD2 (5 bases each). Per the germline V gene, CDR1 is SGHTA and CDR2 is FQGNSA. V lost 4 bases, J lost 3 bases, and 17 bases lay in between. The CDR3 is made up of 16 amino acids. The full variable domain, its missing parts supplied by reference TRBV7-2 and TRBJ2-3, is GAGVSQSPSNKVTEKGKDVELRCDPISGHTALYWYRQSLGQGLEFLIYFQGNSAPDKSGLPSDRFSAERTGGSVSTLTIQRTQQEDSAVYLCASSWGTVRSTDTQYFGPGTRLTVL.

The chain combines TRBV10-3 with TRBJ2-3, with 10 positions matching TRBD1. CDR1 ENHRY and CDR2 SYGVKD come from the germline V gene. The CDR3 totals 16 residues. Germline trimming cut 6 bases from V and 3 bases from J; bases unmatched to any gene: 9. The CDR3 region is CAIRSTRDRGTDTQYF. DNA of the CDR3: TGTGCCATCAGGTCCACCCGGGACAGGGGTACAGATACGCAGTATTTT.

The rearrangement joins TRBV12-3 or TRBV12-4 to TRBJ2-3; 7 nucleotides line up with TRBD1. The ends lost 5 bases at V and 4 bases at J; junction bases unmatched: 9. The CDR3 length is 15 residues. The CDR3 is CASSLDRVGADTQYF. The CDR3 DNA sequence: TGTGCCAGCAGTCTAGACAGGGTGGGCGCAGATACGCAGTATTTT.

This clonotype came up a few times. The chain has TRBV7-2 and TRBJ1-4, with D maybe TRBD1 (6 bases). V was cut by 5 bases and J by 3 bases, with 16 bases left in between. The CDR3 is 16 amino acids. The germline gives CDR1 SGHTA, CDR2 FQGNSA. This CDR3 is CASSLVQGSSNEKLFF. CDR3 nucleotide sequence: TGTGCCAGCAGCCTCGTACAGGGCAGTTCTAATGAAAAACTGTTTTTT.

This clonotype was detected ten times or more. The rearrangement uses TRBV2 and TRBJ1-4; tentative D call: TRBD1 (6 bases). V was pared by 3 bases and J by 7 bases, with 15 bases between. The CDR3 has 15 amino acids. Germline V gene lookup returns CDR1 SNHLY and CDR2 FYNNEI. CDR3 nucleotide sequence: TGTGCCAGCAGTGAGATGCGGGGGCAGGGTGAAAAACTGTTTTTT. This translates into CASSEMRGQGEKLFF.

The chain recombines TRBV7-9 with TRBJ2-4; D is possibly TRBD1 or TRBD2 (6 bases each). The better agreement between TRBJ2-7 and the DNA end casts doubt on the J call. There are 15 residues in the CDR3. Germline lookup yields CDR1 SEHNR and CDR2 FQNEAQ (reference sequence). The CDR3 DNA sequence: TGTGCCAGCAGTAACGGACGGGGGCGAAACTACGAGCAGTACTTC. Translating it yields CASSNGRGRNYEQYF.

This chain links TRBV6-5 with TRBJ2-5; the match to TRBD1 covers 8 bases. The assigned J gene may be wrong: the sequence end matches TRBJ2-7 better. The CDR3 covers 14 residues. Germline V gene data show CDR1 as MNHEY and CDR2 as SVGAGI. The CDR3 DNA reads TGTGCCAGCAGATGGACAGGGAAACCCTACGAGCAGTACTTC. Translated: CASRWTGKPYEQYF.

Here the CDR3 reads CASSLFPGAPNEKLFF. CDR3 coding DNA: TGCGCCAGCAGCTTGTTTCCCGGGGCTCCTAATGAAAAACTGTTTTTT. V usage is TRBV5-1 and J usage is TRBJ1-4; possible D gene TRBD1, 5 bases. Germline V lookup: CDR1 SGHRS, CDR2 YFSETQ. This CDR3 has 16 amino acids. The germline V and J ends were trimmed by 1 base and 3 bases, with 13 bases remaining between them.